This paragraph reports one T cell receptor (beta chain). This entry belongs to a study of blood T cell repertoires in COVID-19. As processed by the authors: The authors estimated nucleated cell counts from reference gene primer amplification. Data came from immunoSEQ multiplex PCR; TCRdb stores just in-frame clones and leaves some out. V and J calls and clone size are given by that table; D and trimming were obtained from the DNA. The sample records 25,000 to 35,000 clones, over 85% being singletons. The V end was cut by 0 bases, the J end by 4 bases, with 15 bases between. Per germline, CDR1 LGHNA and CDR2 YNFKEQ. The CDR3 is made up of 16 amino acids.

This TCR derives from a man in his 70s with active or convalescent COVID-19. The sample comprised peripheral blood. The chain has TRBV4-2 and TRBJ1-2; unclear D gene. The CDR3 DNA reads as TGTGCCAGCAGCCAAGATTTTTCCAGGTCCGGCTATGGCTACACCTTC. It translates to CASSQDFSRSGYGYTF.